This T cell receptor (beta chain) was sequenced in a study of cytomegalovirus exposure and HLA in healthy donors. Study-level results: The listing of 150 or so TCR beta chains classed them as cytomegalovirus-associated. Using the classifier, cytomegalovirus status was reportedly diagnosed with high specificity and sensitivity. Subsequent analysis revealed that first-cohort TCR clusters tended to co-occur in the 95 to 150 validation repertoires. Many donors carried some public TCRs, although rarity characterized most TCR sequences.

The CDR3 has 15 amino acids. V shed 6 bases and J shed 0 bases, with 15 bases lying between them. Germline V gene sequence: CDR1 MDHEN, CDR2 SYDVKM. Comment on this clone: Antigen unknown.

Libraries were prepared by immunoSEQ multiplex PCR; TCRdb keeps only in-frame clonotypes and omits some of them. This sample has more than 150,000 clones, with around 84% found just once. Sequencing was carried out using PBMCs. This TCR was recovered from a man younger than 35 in good health and CMV-seropositive. J is TRBJ2-7 and V is TRBV28, with D maybe TRBD2 (5 bases). DNA for the CDR3: TGTGCCAGCAGCCTCGGACTCCTGGCCTCCTACGAGCAGTACTTC. Amino acid sequence: CASSLGLLASYEQYF.